This T cell receptor beta chain appears in the sequencing data of a study of CD8+ T cells in alopecia areata. Looking at the study overall: Among treated patients, oral tofacitinib was administered at 5 to 10 mg twice daily.

Overall study results and limits: Mice gave a clearer picture of TCR sharing than patients did, possibly for HLA-related reasons. Clonality exceeded that of normal scalp in lesional scalp, most notably in alopecia totalis/universalis.

Reverse transcribed after extraction, RNA yielded cDNA as the sequencing template. Profiled with immunoSEQ multiplex PCR; TCRdb holds only in-frame clones, not every one. The sample records under 15,000 clones, around 60% being singletons. J lost 0 bases, V lost 2 bases, and 9 bases had no gene match. The CDR3 runs 16 residues. Germline V gene sequence: CDR1 GTSNPN, CDR2 SVGIG (reference sequence). Lesional scalp tissue (obtained by punch biopsy) and peripheral blood were collected from alopecia areata patients. In the case of this clone: Its antigen is undetermined.

The sequencing sample was made of skin. This receptor was taken from a human donor with alopecia areata. The genes are TRBV30 and TRBJ1-1; 7 nucleotides match TRBD1. Here the CDR3 reads CAWSPGGRFMNTEAFF. The DNA of the CDR3 is TGTGCCTGGAGTCCAGGGGGAAGGTTCATGAACACTGAAGCTTTCTTT.